These 23 T cell receptor beta chains came from one sample sequenced in a study of beta chain features in type 1 diabetes. Sequencing targeted expressed TCRB transcripts, as all isolated RNA had been reverse transcribed. TCRdb keeps only in-frame clones here, not all; method: immunoSEQ multiplex PCR. The table records some 150,000 clones, around 51% of them present only once. Sequences were obtained from Tregs from blood. The receptors here all came from a man in his late teens or twenties in good health.

This clone was picked up one time. The rearrangement links TRBV2 to TRBJ2-2, with D perhaps matching TRBD1 (5 bases). Germline V gene sequence: CDR1 SNHLY, CDR2 FYNNEI. V was pared by 8 bases and J by 6 bases, with 13 bases between. This CDR3 region has 13 residues. Here the CDR3 reads CASLIRVPGELFF. The CDR3 coding sequence is TGTGCCAGCTTAATCAGGGTCCCCGGGGAGCTGTTTTTT.

This clone was counted between two and nine times. The rearrangement uses TRBV29-1 and TRBJ1-3; unclear D gene. This CDR3 contains 14 residues. V lost 3 bases to trimming and J lost 4 bases, with 13 bases between them. Germline V gives CDR1 SQVTM, CDR2 ANQGSEA. The CDR3 nucleotides are TGCAGCGTTGAGGGCGCAGAATGGGGAAACACCATATATTTT. The encoded protein is CSVEGAEWGNTIYF.

This clone was seen more than once but under ten times. This chain joins TRBV10-3 and TRBJ1-1; D is possibly TRBD1 (5 bases). CDR3 length: 15 amino acids. V lost 0 bases to trimming and J lost 1 base, with 9 bases between them. CDR1 is ENHRY, CDR2 SYGVKD, per germline. As DNA, the CDR3 is TGTGCCATCAGTGAGTCATGGAGGGGGAACACTGAAGCTTTCTTT. Translating gives CAISESWRGNTEAFF.

V gene TRBV19 combines with J gene TRBJ2-7; tentatively, D is TRBD1 (6 bases). The CDR3 sequence is 14 residues long. Trimming removed 4 bases at V and 0 bases at J, with 10 bases between. From germline, CDR1 is LNHDA and CDR2 SQIVND (reference sequence). CDR3 sequence reads: CASSKQGSSYEQYF. The CDR3, as DNA: TGTGCCAGTAGTAAGCAGGGGAGCTCCTACGAGCAGTACTTC.

The CDR3 sequence: CASRPAGGRAGELFF. In DNA form, the CDR3 reads TGTGCCAGCAGGCCCGCCGGCGGGAGGGCCGGGGAGCTGTTTTTT. The chain has TRBV6-5 and TRBJ2-2, with 9 positions matching TRBD2. Germline lookup yields CDR1 MNHEY and CDR2 SVGAGI. The V segment lost 6 bases and the J segment 6 bases; nucleotides outside the gene matches: 8. The CDR3 is 15 amino acids.

This clone was observed a handful of times. The rearrangement links TRBV18 to TRBJ2-7, with 9 positions matching TRBD2. V shed 3 bases and J 4 bases; nucleotides not matched to a gene: 10. The CDR3 has 16 residues. The germline V gene encodes CDR1 KGHSH and CDR2 LQKENI. CDR3 sequence reads: CASSPLGTSRRYEQYF. The DNA of the CDR3 is TGTGCCAGCTCACCCCTTGGGACTAGCCGAAGATACGAGCAGTACTTC.

This rearrangement joins TRBV29-1 to TRBJ2-1; the match to TRBD2 covers 9 bases. CDR3 length: 14 amino acids. The V gene end was trimmed by 5 bases and the J gene end by 7 bases; junction bases not matched to a gene: 9. Germline CDR1 SQVTM, CDR2 ANQGSEA. The CDR3 DNA reads TGCAGCGTTAATCGGGCGGGGGGGCCAAATGAGCAGTTCTTC. It specifies CSVNRAGGPNEQFF.

V and J are TRBV4-3 and TRBJ2-1; 7 bases fit TRBD2. Germline CDR1 and CDR2: LGHNA and YSLEER. The CDR3 spans 15 residues. The V gene end was trimmed by 2 bases and the J gene end by 2 bases; junction bases not matched to a gene: 3. CDR3 amino acids: CASSQSTSTYNEQFF. CDR3 nucleotides: TGCGCCAGCAGCCAATCGACTAGCACCTACAATGAGCAGTTCTTC.

This clone was seen only a few times. The rearrangement joins TRBV6-6 to TRBJ2-7; TRBD2 matches 9 bases. CDR1 is MNHNY, CDR2 SVGAGI, per germline (reference sequence). With 0 bases clipped from V and 9 bases from J, the junction kept 6 bases outside the gene matches. There are 14 residues in the CDR3. CDR3 loop: CASSYSGLASWQYF. DNA of the CDR3: TGTGCCAGCAGTTACTCGGGACTAGCCTCGTGGCAGTACTTC.

The chain combines TRBV5-6 with TRBJ1-3; a weak D match, TRBD1 (6 bases). There are 16 residues in the CDR3. Germline V gene data show CDR1 as SGHDT and CDR2 as YYEEEE. V was cut by 0 bases and J by 4 bases, with 14 bases left in between. Here the CDR3 reads CASSLDRFRGGNTIYF. The CDR3 nucleotides read TGTGCCAGCAGCTTGGATCGGTTCAGGGGCGGAAACACCATATATTTT.

The J gene is TRBJ2-7, the V gene TRBV7-2; 7 bases line up with TRBD1. Germline V gene lookup returns CDR1 SGHTA and CDR2 FQGNSA. The CDR3 has 15 amino acids. Germline trimming cut 0 bases from V and 2 bases from J; bases unmatched to any gene: 4. CDR3 region: CASSLAARGTYEQYF. CDR3 sequence (DNA): TGTGCCAGCAGCTTAGCGGCCAGGGGGACCTACGAGCAGTACTTC.

The chain is built from TRBV7-3 and TRBJ2-6; D unresolved. CDR1 is SGHTA and CDR2 is FQGTGA in the germline V gene. V was trimmed by 5 bases and J by 0 bases, leaving 5 bases between them. This CDR3 spans 14 amino acids. The CDR3 DNA reads as TGTGCCAGCAGCCAGATCTCTGGGGCCAACGTCCTGACTTTC. Amino acids: CASSQISGANVLTF.

This rearrangement joins TRBV5-1 to TRBJ2-3; 9 bases match TRBD2. J lost 6 bases, V lost 4 bases, and 6 bases had no gene match. CDR3 size: 14 residues. Germline-derived CDR1 and CDR2 are SGHRS and YFSETQ. In DNA, the CDR3 is TGCGCCAGCAGCCCGCGGGAGGGCCGCGATACGCAGTATTTT. This translates into CASSPREGRDTQYF.

The chain recombines TRBV7-9 with TRBJ1-6; D ambiguous. CDR1 SEHNR and CDR2 FQNEAQ come from the germline V gene (reference sequence). V was shortened by 1 base and J by 9 bases, with 13 bases between the two germline ends. There are 15 residues in the CDR3. CDR3 residues: CASSLELPGSSPLHF. Here the CDR3 DNA reads TGTGCCAGCAGCTTAGAACTACCTGGAAGTTCACCCCTCCACTTT.

The chain links TRBV9 to TRBJ2-1, with 10 bases aligning to TRBD2. The junction had 4 bases not matched to a gene; V was cut back by 4 bases and J by 3 bases. The CDR3 has 15 residues. CDR1 is SGDLS and CDR2 is YYNGEE in the germline V gene. For the CDR3, the DNA is TGTGCCAGCAGCCCGGGACTAGCGTACTACAATGAGCAGTTCTTC. As protein: CASSPGLAYYNEQFF.

V gene TRBV30 combines with J gene TRBJ2-3; TRBD2 is a possible D gene (5 bases). The CDR3 extends over 13 amino acids. Germline V gene data show CDR1 as GTSNPN and CDR2 as SVGIG (reference sequence). The V and J ends lost 2 bases and 2 bases respectively, with 8 bases between them. DNA for the CDR3: TGTGCCTGGAGTATCGGGATCACAGATACGCAGTATTTT. Translating gives CAWSIGITDTQYF.

V and J are TRBV7-9 and TRBJ2-3, with D possibly TRBD2 on 9 matching bases. CDR1 is SEHNR, CDR2 FQNEAQ, per germline (reference sequence). The V gene lost 5 bases and the J gene lost 5 bases, with 26 bases spanning the gap. CDR3 length: 18 residues. The CDR3 nucleotides read TGTGCCAGCAGCCAGGGGGCCCATAGCGGGAGTCGGATAGATACGCAGTATTTT. This encodes CASSQGAHSGSRIDTQYF.

V gene TRBV7-2 combines with J gene TRBJ1-1; D gene unclear. This CDR3 contains 16 residues. V was trimmed by 1 base and J by 5 bases, leaving 17 bases between them. Germline assignment: CDR1 SGHTA and CDR2 FQGNSA. The CDR3 region is CASSLVVPTIGTEAFF. CDR3 coding DNA: TGTGCCAGCAGCTTAGTTGTACCGACGATCGGGACTGAAGCTTTCTTT.

V and J are TRBV27 and TRBJ2-5; D gene ambiguous. The J call may be wrong; the DNA end is better matched by TRBJ2-7. The length of the CDR3 is 14 residues. CDR1 and CDR2 (germline): MNHEY, SMNVEV (reference sequence). In nucleotides, the CDR3 is TGTGCCAGCAGTTTCGGTGCCCGCTCCTACGAGCAGTACTTC. Amino acids: CASSFGARSYEQYF.

This chain joins TRBV28 and TRBJ1-1, with D perhaps matching TRBD1 (5 bases). Deletions cut 1 base from V and 5 bases from J, with 17 bases between. The CDR3 has 16 residues. The V gene's germline CDR1 is MDHEN and CDR2 SYDVKM. CDR3 region: CASSLFPGPRGTEAFF. The CDR3 region has the DNA TGTGCCAGCAGTTTATTCCCCGGACCGCGGGGGACTGAAGCTTTCTTT.

Only a few counts were recorded for this clone. J is TRBJ2-7 and V is TRBV4-2; 10 bases fit TRBD1. The CDR3 consists of 15 residues. Germline trimming cut 2 bases from V and 7 bases from J; bases unmatched to any gene: 8. The germline gives CDR1 LGHNA, CDR2 YNFKEQ. The CDR3 region is CASSQSDRGLGEQYF. The CDR3 DNA follows: TGTGCCAGCAGCCAAAGCGACAGGGGGCTGGGGGAGCAGTACTTC.

This chain joins TRBV6-5 and TRBJ1-1, with 12 positions matching TRBD1. The CDR3 is made up of 13 amino acids. Germline CDR1 and CDR2: MNHEY and SVGAGI. The V gene end was trimmed by 6 bases and the J gene end by 6 bases; junction bases not matched to a gene: 2. The chain's CDR3 is CASRGTGGPEAFF. For the CDR3, the DNA is TGTGCCAGCAGAGGGACAGGGGGCCCTGAAGCTTTCTTT.

The chain recombines TRBV7-2 with TRBJ1-2; tentatively, D is TRBD1 (5 bases). V gave up 5 bases and J gave up 5 bases, with 15 bases separating them. CDR1 is SGHTA, CDR2 FQGNSA, per germline. The CDR3 extends over 14 amino acids. The CDR3, as DNA: TGTGCCAGCAGCCCGGAGACAGCTCATTATGGCTACACCTTC. It codes for CASSPETAHYGYTF.